This is a list of T cell receptor beta chains from one sample in a study of PD-1 blockade in classical Hodgkin lymphoma. TCRdb's table, derived via immunoSEQ multiplex PCR, lists solely in-frame clones and lacks some. The repertoire holds tens of thousands of clones, with 83% as singletons. Sequencing was performed on peripheral blood mononuclear cells (PBMCs), taken before the fourth cycle of nivolumab. Receptors originate from a human donor with classical Hodgkin lymphoma. Each CDR3 is given without its conserved first and last residue. Each record gives: V gene, clone size, CDR3 protein. A row's size may be missing; if present it is once, few, many or a size class.

TRBV5-1,-,ASSLGGSENTEAF
TRBV7-9,few,ASSLGDSRIYEQY
TRBV28,-,ATALQVEKLF
TRBV4-2,-,ASSPRGTRDTGELF
TRBV19,-,ASSDRVEYNEQF
TRBV7-9,-,ASSFSQGNYGYT
TRBV19,-,ASSNHRGNTEAF
TRBV27,-,ASNSLLAGTDTQY
TRBV5-1,-,ASSLESGRRELF
TRBV9,-,ASSVRGDRANTGELF
TRBV5-6,-,ASSLGGRADPGELF
TRBV7-6,-,ASSLALGSGNEQF
TRBV10-1,few,ASPLWGLGGYNEQF
TRBV5-1,few,ASSLETGRGTGELF
TRBV23-1,-,ASSQRDLTSEQY
TRBV5-1,-,ASSWGSTEAF
TRBV11-2,-,ASRRASGDTQY
TRBV5-4,-,ASSFSTGGKYEQY
TRBV7-8,-,ASSFLGGSANTGELF
TRBV27,-,ASSSPRGAQH
TRBV9,few,ASSSTGTGYEQY
TRBV5-1,-,ASSSLAGAGTDTQY
TRBV7-2,-,ASSFTSYYEQY
TRBV7-2,once,ASSIGTSGSSYEQY
TRBV6-5,-,ASRTGGNNQPQH
TRBV27,-,ASSLYSAPHEQY
TRBV5-1,-,ASSSTPQETQY
TRBV27,-,ASSLRLGGETQY
TRBV10-3,few,AIAERSNEKLF
TRBV4-2,few,ASSQPGGNSGNTIY
TRBV5-4,-,ASSLRLAGEETQY
TRBV29-1,-,SVEVTGLGGDIQY
TRBV6-6,-,ASSYSSSGGETQY
TRBV18,-,ASSPPAGLQETQY
TRBV21-1,-,ASSSRVADAYEQY
TRBV19,-,ASSLSSYNEQF
TRBV6-1,-,ASRQGSGGYT
TRBV7-9,-,ASSFDETLNTEAF
TRBV7-2,-,ASSSGAVALYEQY
TRBV6-5,-,ASGQTDTQY
TRBV7-6,-,ASSGTSGITDTQY
TRBV19,-,ASRTTHRGRGYT
TRBV7-2,-,ASSLGGGTHSYEQY
TRBV19,few,ASSTRTSGRASYNEQF
TRBV5-5,-,ASSPGTGREQY
TRBV19,-,ASSTRQGSETQY
TRBV25-1,once,ASSPRDPNRDTQY
TRBV29-1,-,SVLRTGVEETQY
TRBV21-1,-,ATRRASTSYEQY
TRBV7-9,-,ASSSLAAYAGTDTQY
TRBV9,-,ASSPRGQETQY
TRBV18,-,ASSRARWETQY
TRBV5-4,-,ASRGDTENTGELF
TRBV30,few,AWSPGLDAEQY
TRBV7-7,-,AGEPGLAVYEQY
TRBV7-2,-,ASSLPSGRGETQY
TRBV6-6,-,ASSPSRWTGNQPQH
TRBV7-2,-,ASSQDNRSYNEQF
TRBV30,-,AWSVTSGRGTQY